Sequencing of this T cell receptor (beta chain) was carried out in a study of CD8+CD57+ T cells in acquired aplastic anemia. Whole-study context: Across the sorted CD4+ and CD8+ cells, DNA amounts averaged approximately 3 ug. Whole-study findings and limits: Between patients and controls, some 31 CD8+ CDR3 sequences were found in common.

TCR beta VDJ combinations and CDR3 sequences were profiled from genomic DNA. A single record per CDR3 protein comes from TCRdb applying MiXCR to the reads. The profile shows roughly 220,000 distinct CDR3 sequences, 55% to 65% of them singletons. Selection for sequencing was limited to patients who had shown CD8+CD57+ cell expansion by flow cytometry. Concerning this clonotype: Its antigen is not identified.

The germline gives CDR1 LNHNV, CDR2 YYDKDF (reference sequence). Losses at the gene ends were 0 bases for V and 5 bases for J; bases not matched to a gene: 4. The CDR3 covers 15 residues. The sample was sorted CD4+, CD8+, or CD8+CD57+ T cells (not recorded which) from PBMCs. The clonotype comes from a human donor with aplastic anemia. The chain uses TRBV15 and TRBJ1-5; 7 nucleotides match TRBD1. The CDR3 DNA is TGTGCCACCAGCAGAGATCAAACAGGGGATCAGCCCCAGCATTTT. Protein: CATSRDQTGDQPQHF.